The 27 T cell receptor beta chains below come from one sample, sequenced in a study of blood T cell repertoires in COVID-19. Profiling relied on immunoSEQ multiplex PCR, and the TCRdb table lists in-frame clones only, not all of them. The data hold approximately 300,000 clones, with around four fifths observed a single time. The sample comprised peripheral blood. Receptor source: a woman between 50 and 59 years old with active or convalescent COVID-19.

The chain has TRBV2 and TRBJ1-2; D gene uncertain. The germline V gene has CDR1 SNHLY and CDR2 FYNNEI. This CDR3 contains 15 residues. Trimming took 4 bases from V and 5 from J, leaving 17 bases between them. CDR3 sequence: CASSGGWAASYGYTF. The DNA of the CDR3 is TGTGCCAGCAGTGGCGGGTGGGCAGCCTCATATGGCTACACCTTC.

The J gene is TRBJ2-2, the V gene TRBV6-1, with TRBD2 matching 14 bases. The ends lost 4 bases at V and 7 bases at J; junction bases unmatched: 11. Germline V CDR1 and CDR2: MNHNS, SASEGT. The CDR3 runs to 18 residues. In nucleotides, the CDR3 is TGTGCCAGCAGTGGAAGCAGGACTAGCGGGAGGTCGGTCGGGGAGCTGTTTTTT. It codes for CASSGSRTSGRSVGELFF.

This chain joins TRBV9 and TRBJ1-4; D not certain. V was trimmed by 3 bases and J by 1 base, leaving 10 bases between them. CDR1 is SGDLS and CDR2 is YYNGEE in the germline V gene. The CDR3 contains 15 residues. CDR3 DNA sequence: TGTGCCAGCAGCGAGATGGAGGGAACTAATGAAAAACTGTTTTTT. It encodes CASSEMEGTNEKLFF.

This chain connects TRBV18 to TRBJ1-2; no clear D. V lost 6 bases, J lost 1 base, and 12 bases lay in between. Looked up from germline, CDR1 is KGHSH and CDR2 is LQKENI. The CDR3 has 14 amino acids. Here the CDR3 DNA reads TGTGCCAGCTCGAGCGACGGCGATAACTATGGCTACACCTTC. Translated: CASSSDGDNYGYTF. Full variable domain (outside the CDR3, taken from reference TRBV18 and TRBJ1-2): NAGVMQNPRHLVRRRGQEARLRCSPMKGHSHVYWYRQLPEEGLKFMVYLQKENIIDESGMPKERFSAEFPKEGPSILRIQQVVRGDSAAYFCASSSDGDNYGYTFGSGTRLTVV.

The rearrangement uses TRBV29-1 and TRBJ1-2, with TRBD1 matching over 10 bases. The V gene end was trimmed by 3 bases and the J gene end by 4 bases; junction bases not matched to a gene: 11. Germline CDR1 and CDR2: SQVTM and ANQGSEA. This CDR3 contains 16 residues. DNA for the CDR3: TGCAGCGTTGAGTGGACAGGGGGGAACCATCTCTATGGCTACACCTTC. This sequence encodes CSVEWTGGNHLYGYTF.

V is TRBV10-3 and J is TRBJ2-7; D is perhaps TRBD2 (6 bases). TRBJ2-5 explains the end of the DNA better; the J call may be wrong. The CDR3 contains 12 residues. CDR1 is ENHRY and CDR2 is SYGVKD in the germline V gene. The CDR3 region has the DNA TGTGCCATCAGTGAGTCTAGCGGGACCCAGTACTTC. It translates to CAISESSGTQYF.

This chain links TRBV29-1 with TRBJ1-2; D perhaps matches TRBD1 (6 bases). The CDR3 is made up of 12 amino acids. V was pared by 5 bases and J by 2 bases, with 9 bases between. Germline CDR1 reads SQVTM; CDR2 reads ANQGSEA. The CDR3 DNA sequence: TGCAGCGTTACCACAGGGAACTATGGCTACACCTTC. Translation: CSVTTGNYGYTF.

On this clone: The sample holds other DNA sequences that translate to the same CDR3. This chain connects TRBV29-1 to TRBJ1-2, with 11 bases matching TRBD1. V was pared by 6 bases and J by 2 bases, with 2 bases of the junction left unmatched. Germline V gene data show CDR1 as SQVTM and CDR2 as ANQGSEA. This CDR3 has 13 residues. CDR3 nucleotide sequence: TGCAGCGTGGGGACAGGGGGGAACTATGGCTACACCTTC. It codes for CSVGTGGNYGYTF.

The chain employs TRBV2 and TRBJ2-1; 10 bases are a match to TRBD2. The CDR3 contains 14 residues. J gave up 9 bases and V 6 bases, and 8 bases lay outside the gene matches. In germline, CDR1 is SNHLY, CDR2 FYNNEI. The CDR3 loop is CASSVSGRQAEQFF. The CDR3 DNA reads TGTGCCAGCAGCGTTAGCGGGAGGCAAGCTGAGCAGTTCTTC.

The chain uses TRBV2 and TRBJ2-1; TRBD2 might be the D (6 bases). This CDR3 comprises 11 residues. CDR1 is SNHLY and CDR2 is FYNNEI in the germline V gene. V shed 9 bases and J shed 10 bases, with 13 bases lying between them. In DNA, the CDR3 is TGTGCCAGTGGTTTCAGCGGGGAGCAGTTCTTC. Translation gives CASGFSGEQFF.

The CDR3 nucleotides read TGTGCCAGCAGCCTCATCCCCGACAGGGAGCAGTTCTTC. Protein sequence: CASSLIPDREQFF. The rearrangement links TRBV9 to TRBJ2-1; tentative D call: TRBD1 (6 bases). Germline CDR1 and CDR2: SGDLS and YYNGEE. The CDR3 has 13 amino acids. V shed 4 bases and J shed 10 bases, with 15 bases lying between them.

This sequence joins TRBV28 and TRBJ2-3, with D unclear. The CDR3 sequence is 13 residues long. V dropped 6 bases and J dropped 7 bases, with 14 bases sitting between them. CDR1 MDHEN and CDR2 SYDVKM come from the germline V gene. The CDR3 sequence is CASSYPPLHTQYF. The CDR3 DNA is TGTGCCAGCAGCTACCCTCCGCTGCATACGCAGTATTTT.

The chain links TRBV4-1 to TRBJ2-1, with 7 bases fitting TRBD2. The junction had 0 bases not matched to a gene; V was cut back by 4 bases and J by 6 bases. The CDR3 length is 12 residues. Looked up from germline, CDR1 is MGHRA and CDR2 is YSYEKL. The CDR3, as DNA: TGCGCCAGCAGCCCGGGGGGCAATGAGCAGTTCTTC. Amino acid sequence: CASSPGGNEQFF.

The genes are TRBV29-1 and TRBJ2-7; D remains ambiguous. The CDR3 totals 13 residues. V lost 6 bases to trimming and J lost 6 bases, with 18 bases between them. The germline CDR1 and CDR2 sequences are SQVTM and ANQGSEA. Written as DNA, the CDR3 is TGCAGCGTCGCCGCCGACTCCCCGGGCGAGCAGTACTTC. Translation: CSVAADSPGEQYF.

Here the CDR3 reads CASSLSQGANYGYTF. In DNA, the CDR3 is TGTGCCAGCAGCTTAAGTCAGGGGGCTAACTATGGCTACACCTTC. V gene TRBV11-2 combines with J gene TRBJ1-2, with 7 bases matching TRBD1. Germline V gene sequence: CDR1 SGHAT, CDR2 FQNNGV. V was clipped by 2 bases and J by 0 bases; unmatched bases: 3. CDR3 length: 15 amino acids.

The V call is TRBV4-1, the J call TRBJ2-2; 7 bases agree with TRBD2. The CDR3 is made up of 16 amino acids. The junction had 6 bases not matched to a gene; V was cut back by 0 bases and J by 5 bases. Germline CDR1 reads MGHRA; CDR2 reads YSYEKL. CDR3 DNA sequence: TGCGCCAGCAGCCAAGAAGGGACGGGAGGAACCGGGGAGCTGTTTTTT. This sequence encodes CASSQEGTGGTGELFF.

The rearrangement links TRBV6-1 to TRBJ1-2; TRBD1 agrees at 8 bases. The germline V gene encodes CDR1 MNHNS and CDR2 SASEGT. The CDR3 runs to 16 residues. Losses at the gene ends were 2 bases for V and 4 bases for J; bases not matched to a gene: 9. The CDR3 loop is CASSEQGALILYGYTF. CDR3 nucleotide sequence: TGTGCCAGCAGTGAACAGGGGGCATTAATCCTCTATGGCTACACCTTC.

The V call is TRBV28, the J call TRBJ2-7, with D maybe TRBD2 (5 bases). The CDR3 length is 13 residues. Per the germline V gene, CDR1 is MDHEN and CDR2 is SYDVKM. V lost 6 bases to trimming and J lost 2 bases, with 11 bases between them. CDR3 residues: CASSLAGAYEQYF. In DNA form, the CDR3 reads TGTGCCAGCAGCCTAGCCGGGGCCTACGAGCAGTACTTC.

The J gene is TRBJ2-1, the V gene TRBV4-1, with 7 positions matching TRBD2. J gave up 11 bases and V 0 bases, and 10 bases lay outside the gene matches. Germline lookup yields CDR1 MGHRA and CDR2 YSYEKL. CDR3 length: 15 residues. The CDR3 DNA is TGCGCCAGCAGCCAAGAGAGCGGGAACCGCCAAAAGCAGTTCTTC. Translated: CASSQESGNRQKQFF.

This chain uses TRBV29-1 with TRBJ2-7, with TRBD1 as a possible D gene (6 bases). Trimming cost V 2 bases and J 2 bases, with 7 bases left between them. Germline V gene sequence: CDR1 SQVTM, CDR2 ANQGSEA. The CDR3 extends over 12 amino acids. The DNA for the CDR3 is TGCAGCGTTGAATCAGGGGCCTACGAGCAGTACTTC. Residues: CSVESGAYEQYF.

The V and J genes are TRBV7-2 and TRBJ2-7; D might be TRBD2 (6 bases). V was shortened by 5 bases and J by 0 bases, with 14 bases between the two germline ends. CDR1 and CDR2 from the germline V gene are SGHTA and FQGNSA. The CDR3 sequence is 15 residues long. The CDR3 region is CASSESGTRSYEQYF. Here the CDR3 DNA reads TGTGCCAGCAGCGAATCCGGGACTCGCTCCTACGAGCAGTACTTC.

This clone was counted between two and nine times. The genes are TRBV7-2 and TRBJ2-1; 16 nucleotides line up with TRBD2. Germline V lookup: CDR1 SGHTA, CDR2 FQGNSA. There are 17 residues in the CDR3. V lost 3 bases to trimming and J lost 9 bases; unmatched junction nucleotides: 8. The CDR3 sequence is CASSFGTSGRARGEQFF. As DNA, the CDR3 is TGTGCCAGCAGCTTCGGGACTAGCGGGAGGGCTAGGGGTGAGCAGTTCTTC.

V gene TRBV11-2 combines with J gene TRBJ2-1; 7 nucleotides agree with TRBD2. Germline V gives CDR1 SGHAT, CDR2 FQNNGV. The CDR3 is 17 amino acids. Trimming removed 0 bases from V and 8 bases from J; junction bases left unmatched: 13. Here the CDR3 reads CASSLDGWSGATDEQFF. The CDR3 region has the DNA TGTGCCAGCAGCTTAGATGGCTGGAGCGGGGCCACGGATGAGCAGTTCTTC.

The genes are TRBV18 and TRBJ2-6; TRBD1 aligns across 10 bases. Per germline, CDR1 KGHSH and CDR2 LQKENI. CDR3 size: 17 residues. The V segment lost 3 bases and the J segment 0 bases; nucleotides outside the gene matches: 2. The CDR3 loop is CASSPGQGGSGANVLTF. The CDR3 DNA follows: TGTGCCAGCTCACCCGGACAGGGGGGCTCTGGGGCCAACGTCCTGACTTTC.

The rearrangement links TRBV6-1 to TRBJ1-2; D is possibly TRBD1 (5 bases). V gave up 2 bases and J gave up 5 bases, with 9 bases separating them. The CDR3 is made up of 13 amino acids. Germline CDR1 reads MNHNS; CDR2 reads SASEGT. CDR3 DNA sequence: TGTGCCAGCAGTGAACTACAGGAATATGGCTACACCTTC. It is translated as CASSELQEYGYTF.

The chain has TRBV19 and TRBJ2-2; 8 bases are shared with TRBD1. The J segment lost 1 base and the V segment lost 7 bases, leaving 5 bases of the junction unmatched. CDR3 length: 15 amino acids. Germline V CDR1 and CDR2: LNHDA, SQIVND (reference sequence). The CDR3 is CASMAGTGNTGELFF. The DNA of the CDR3 is TGTGCCAGTATGGCGGGGACAGGGAACACCGGGGAGCTGTTTTTT.

The rearrangement uses TRBV9 and TRBJ1-3; D uncertain. The CDR3 spans 18 residues. V lost 3 bases and J 0 bases, leaving 19 bases between the germline ends. Germline V gene lookup returns CDR1 SGDLS and CDR2 YYNGEE. For the CDR3, the DNA is TGTGCCAGCAGCGCGACATCGATCACTCCTCGCTCTGGAAACACCATATATTTT. As protein: CASSATSITPRSGNTIYF.